These 8 T cell receptor beta chains were all obtained from the same sample, sequenced in a study of blood T cell repertoires in COVID-19. The protocol was immunoSEQ multiplex PCR, while the TCRdb copy is restricted to in-frame clones and leaves out a portion. Here the sample spans over 100,000 clones, more than 75% being singletons. Sequenced input: peripheral blood. Receptor source: a man in his fifties with active COVID-19.

The chain employs TRBV4-1 and TRBJ2-2; weak D call: TRBD1 (5 bases). CDR1 MGHRA and CDR2 YSYEKL come from the germline V gene. Between the trimmed V and J ends, which lost 4 bases and 6 bases, there was a span of 15 bases. The CDR3 consists of 15 residues. The CDR3 loop reads CASSRLPRVAGELFF. CDR3 coding DNA: TGCGCCAGCAGCCGCTTACCCAGGGTCGCCGGGGAGCTGTTTTTT.

There are a few counts of this clone. The chain combines TRBV5-4 with TRBJ2-3, with no clear D. The CDR3 runs to 14 residues. CDR1 SGHNT and CDR2 YYREEE come from the germline V gene (reference sequence). The ends were cut back, 0 bases at V and 2 bases at J, with 7 bases in the middle. This CDR3 reads CASSLALLTDTQYF. The CDR3 bases are TGTGCCAGCAGCTTGGCCCTTCTCACAGATACGCAGTATTTT.

This chain uses TRBV6-5 with TRBJ2-2; the D gene is possibly TRBD2 (7 bases). In germline, CDR1 is MNHEY, CDR2 SVGAGI. The ends were cut back, 6 bases at V and 3 bases at J, with 14 bases in the middle. The CDR3 consists of 15 residues. The CDR3 sequence: CASRGGARDTGELFF. The CDR3 nucleotides read TGTGCCAGCAGGGGGGGGGCTCGGGACACCGGGGAGCTGTTTTTT.

This sequence joins TRBV5-4 and TRBJ1-1; the D gene is possibly TRBD1 (6 bases). V lost 1 base and J lost 4, with 11 bases in between. This CDR3 region has 14 residues. Looked up from germline, CDR1 is SGHNT and CDR2 is YYREEE (reference sequence). The CDR3 bases are TGTGCCAGCAGCTTGAAACAGGGTACCACTGAAGCTTTCTTT. The encoded protein is CASSLKQGTTEAFF.

The chain couples TRBV6-6 to TRBJ1-4; a weak D match, TRBD1 (6 bases). V dropped 5 bases and J dropped 8 bases, with 18 bases sitting between them. This CDR3 has 15 residues. Germline loops: CDR1 MNHNY, CDR2 SVGAGI (reference sequence). CDR3 sequence: CASSRPRGGGEKLFF. As DNA, the CDR3 is TGTGCCAGCAGTCGCCCCAGGGGCGGGGGGGAAAAACTGTTTTTT.

V and J are TRBV12-3 or TRBV12-4 and TRBJ2-5; the D gene is possibly TRBD2 (6 bases). There are 13 residues in the CDR3. Trimming shortened V by 3 bases and J by 2 bases, and 7 bases separated the two germline ends. CDR3 coding DNA: TGTGCCAGCAGTTTTGGACTACAAGAGACCCAGTACTTC. Protein product: CASSFGLQETQYF.

The chain's CDR3 is CASSHLRTSGYNEQFF. The CDR3 DNA follows: TGCGCCAGCAGCCACCTTCGGACTAGCGGATACAATGAGCAGTTCTTC. The chain is built from TRBV4-1 and TRBJ2-1, with 10 bases identical to TRBD2. The CDR3 length is 16 residues. The V and J ends lost 3 bases and 4 bases, in that order; junction bases with no gene match: 6. In germline, CDR1 is MGHRA, CDR2 YSYEKL.

This clone was counted only a few times. This chain connects TRBV5-1 to TRBJ2-6; D is undetermined. This CDR3 comprises 16 residues. Trimming removed 4 bases at V and 1 base at J, with 12 bases between. Germline V lookup: CDR1 SGHRS, CDR2 YFSETQ. CDR3 DNA sequence: TGCGCCAGCAGCCCCCAGGCAACATCTGGGGCCAACGTCCTGACTTTC. Residues: CASSPQATSGANVLTF.